The table lists the clone carrying this TCR beta chain with a few counts. The data were taken from a study of blood T cells in healthy people across ages. The germline V gene has CDR1 SGHNT and CDR2 YYREEE (reference sequence). Trimming took off 5 bases at V and 2 bases at J, with 13 bases between the two ends. The CDR3 spans 14 residues. A second roughly 6 to 12 cycle PCR used barcoded and J-beta primers. TCRdb used MiXCR to reprocess the 5' RACE reads, holding one entry per CDR3 protein. The sample has some 760,000 distinct CDR3 sequences, roughly 25% seen once; the top ten hold approximately 3.7%. Separately, the same data were catalogued under a study of T cells of mothers and their children. Per that study: RNA extracted was entirely used for cDNA synthesis, approximately 1.5 ug per 15 ul.

The genes are TRBV5-4 and TRBJ1-2; a weak D match, TRBD1 (5 bases). This sequence originates from a boy younger than 18 in good health. Specimen: blood. The CDR3 nucleotides read TGTGCCAGCAGGAAATACGGGGACAACTATGGCTACACCTTC. Protein product: CASRKYGDNYGYTF. Variable domain in full (rest from reference TRBV5-4 and TRBJ1-2): ETGVTQSPTHLIKTRGQQVTLRCSSQSGHNTVSWYQQALGQGPQFIFQYYREEENGRGNFPPRFSGLQFPNYSSELNVNALELDDSALYLCASRKYGDNYGYTFGSGTRLTVV.